A selection of T cell receptor beta chains follows, all from one sample in a study of blood T cell repertoires in COVID-19. Sequencing used immunoSEQ multiplex PCR; TCRdb keeps in-frame clones, though not all of them. The sample includes approximately 130,000 clones, more than 80% of them seen just once. Sequencing was done on a sample of peripheral blood. Receptors originate from a man aged 65 to 85 with active or convalescent COVID-19. Both conserved end residues are part of each CDR3. D genes are given only for firm matches. Only part of the rows carry a size: once, few, many, or a class if the clone is expanded.

v_gene	d_gene	j_gene	abundance	CDR3nt	CDR3aa
TRBV14	TRBD2	TRBJ2-7	-	TGTGCCAGCAGCCCCCTCCGACTAGCGGGAGCTCTTACGTCGCCCTACGAGCAGTACTTC	CASSPLRLAGALTSPYEQYF
TRBV28	-	TRBJ2-4	-	TGTGCCACCGGGACAACTCAGGACTTC	CATGTTQDF
TRBV27	-	TRBJ2-3	-	TGTGCCAGCAGTTTGTTACTCGCACCAGATACGCAGTATTTT	CASSLLLAPDTQYF
TRBV29-1	TRBD1	TRBJ1-5	-	TGCAGCGTTGGTATAGGACAGGGCAGTCGGGTGGATCAGCCCCAGCATTTT	CSVGIGQGSRVDQPQHF
TRBV15	-	TRBJ2-7	-	TGTGCCACCAGCAGAATAGGGGTATTCGAGCAGTACTTC	CATSRIGVFEQYF
TRBV6-5	TRBD1	TRBJ1-2	-	TGTGCCAGCAGTTACACAGGACAGGGCTATGGCTACACCTTC	CASSYTGQGYGYTF
TRBV5-3	TRBD1	TRBJ1-1	-	TGTGCCAGAAGCTTAAGGAAAAGGGGGCTTTTTGCTTTCTTT	CARSLRKRGLFAFF
TRBV5-6	-	TRBJ2-1	-	TGTGCCAGCAGCCCCTGGGACTTGATGGATAATGAGCAGTTCTTC	CASSPWDLMDNEQFF
TRBV27	-	TRBJ1-1	-	TGTGCCAGCAGTTTTGAAGGGGACACTGAAGCTTTCTTT	CASSFEGDTEAFF
TRBV24-1	-	TRBJ1-2	-	TGTGCCACCTCTGACGGGGGGGGTAACTATGGCTACACCTTC	CATSDGGGNYGYTF
TRBV28	-	TRBJ1-3	-	TGTGCCAGCAGTTTATCAGGGTGGTCTGGAAACACCATATATTTT	CASSLSGWSGNTIYF
TRBV28	-	TRBJ1-2	-	TGTGCCAGCAGTTTATCGCTGAAGAATCAGGGCTACACCTTC	CASSLSLKNQGYTF
TRBV11-2	-	TRBJ1-3	-	TGTGCCAGCAGCTTAGATCGGCAGGGAACTGGAAACACCATATATTTT	CASSLDRQGTGNTIYF
TRBV5-1	-	TRBJ1-1	-	TGCGCCAGCACGGGGAACACTGAAGCTTTCTTT	CASTGNTEAFF
TRBV11-2	-	TRBJ1-2	-	TGTGCCAGCAGCTTAGTATTGGTCGGGTCTGGCTACACCTTC	CASSLVLVGSGYTF
TRBV19	-	TRBJ1-1	-	TGTGCCAGTAGAAGACAGGAGAGCACTGAAGCTTTCTTT	CASRRQESTEAFF
TRBV6-1	TRBD1	TRBJ2-6	once	TGTGCCAGCAGTGAAAGGGACAGGGCCTTTTCTGGGGCCAACGTCCTGACTTTC	CASSERDRAFSGANVLTF
TRBV6-5	TRBD1	TRBJ2-7	-	TGTGCCAGCAGCGGGACAGGGGAGCACGAGGAGCAGTACTTC	CASSGTGEHEEQYF
TRBV5-6	-	TRBJ2-7	-	TGTGCCAGCACTATGGCGCGGGGTGGGACCTACGAGCAGTACTTC	CASTMARGGTYEQYF
TRBV27	-	TRBJ1-6	-	TGTGCCAGCAGTTCAAATTCAGGCTTTGGTGGGAATTCACCCCTCCACTTT	CASSSNSGFGGNSPLHF
TRBV19	TRBD2	TRBJ2-3	-	TGTGCCAGTAGTATCAATCTAGGACTAGCGGGAAGCACAGATACGCAGTATTTT	CASSINLGLAGSTDTQYF
TRBV4-1	TRBD1	TRBJ2-5	-	TGCGCCAGCAGCCGACTGCCCGGGACAGGGGAAGAGACCCAGTACTTC	CASSRLPGTGEETQYF
TRBV15	TRBD2	TRBJ2-7	-	TGTGCCACCAGCAGAGCTGCGGGAGGGACCGACGAGCAGTACTTC	CATSRAAGGTDEQYF
TRBV28	TRBD1	TRBJ2-3	-	TGTGCCAGCAACTCAGGGGGTCAGAGCCGCACAGATACGCAGTATTTT	CASNSGGQSRTDTQYF
TRBV5-4	-	TRBJ2-2	-	TGTGCCAGCAGCCCCCGCAACGGGGTCGGGGAGCTGTTTTTT	CASSPRNGVGELFF
TRBV18	TRBD1	TRBJ2-5	-	TGTGCCAGCTCACCGTACCCCACAGGGGGAGATGAGACCCAGTACTTC	CASSPYPTGGDETQYF
TRBV24-1	-	TRBJ2-5	once	TGTGCCACCAGTGATTCAATCGGGGGAAAGGGAGAGACCCAGTACTTC	CATSDSIGGKGETQYF
TRBV18	-	TRBJ2-7	-	TGTGCCAGCTCACCGGGCAGGACACGCTCCTACGAGCAGTACTTC	CASSPGRTRSYEQYF
TRBV3-1/TRBV3-2	TRBD2	TRBJ2-2	-	TGTGCCAGCAGCCAGGGAAGCGGGACTGTGGGGGAGCTGTTTTTT	CASSQGSGTVGELFF
TRBV19	-	TRBJ1-5	-	TGTGCCAGTAGTGTAAGGGGCCGACAGCCCCAGCATTTT	CASSVRGRQPQHF
TRBV27	TRBD1	TRBJ2-5	-	TGTGCCACCAGGACAGGGAGGGAGACCCAGTACTTC	CATRTGRETQYF
TRBV27	TRBD1	TRBJ1-1	-	TGTGCCAGCAGTTTCTCAGGGGGCACTGAAGCTTTCTTT	CASSFSGGTEAFF
TRBV28	-	TRBJ2-7	-	TGTGCCAGCCGGGGGGCCGGGTTTCCGAGAATCGAGCAGTACTTC	CASRGAGFPRIEQYF
TRBV6-6	TRBD1	TRBJ1-1	-	TGTGCCAGCAGTTACGATGGACAGGGGTCTACTGAAGCTTTCTTT	CASSYDGQGSTEAFF
TRBV4-1	TRBD1	TRBJ2-7	-	TGCGCCAGCAGCGAACGGGACAGGGACGAGCAGTACTTC	CASSERDRDEQYF
TRBV28	-	TRBJ2-5	-	TGTGCCAGCAGTTTATTCGAGAAAGAGACCCAGTACTTC	CASSLFEKETQYF
TRBV5-1	TRBD2	TRBJ2-1	-	TGCGCCAGCAGCTTGGAAGGGACTAGCGGGAGGGTCTCCTACAATGAGCAGTTCTTC	CASSLEGTSGRVSYNEQFF
TRBV2	TRBD2	TRBJ2-7	once	TGTGCCAGCGAGCGGGAGAGTTCCTACGAGCAGTACTTC	CASERESSYEQYF
TRBV27	TRBD2	TRBJ2-5	-	TGTGCCAGCAGCTTTATGGGAGCTAGCGGGAGTGGGGGGGGCCAAGAGACCCAGTACTTC	CASSFMGASGSGGGQETQYF
TRBV7-2	TRBD2	TRBJ2-7	-	TGTGCCAGCAGCTTAGGAGGGAGGGCCCTCGGGTACGAGCAGTACTTC	CASSLGGRALGYEQYF
TRBV28	-	TRBJ2-1	-	TGTGCCAGCACCTGGGGAGACTCCTACAATGAGCAGTTCTTC	CASTWGDSYNEQFF
TRBV6-2/TRBV6-3	-	TRBJ1-5	-	TGTGCCAGCAGTGGACAGTCTAATAGCAATCAGCCCCAGCATTTT	CASSGQSNSNQPQHF